This T cell receptor beta chain was obtained from a study of Graves' ophthalmopathy and Graves' hyperthyroidism. At the level of the study: Untreated patients at initial diagnosis provided peripheral blood. Study-wide findings and caveats: Blood repertoires reportedly contained most expanded thyroid clonotypes above 0.001 frequency. The 13-signature model separated ophthalmopathy from stable hyperthyroidism at over 85% sensitivity and approximately 79% specificity.

Investigators amplified TCR beta CDR3 regions from RNA transcripts. Second-round multiplex PCR came after a first-round RT-PCR that employed HTBI primers. Via MiXCR, TCRdb re-called the multiplex PCR reads, giving one row per CDR3 protein. This sample has hundreds of thousands of distinct CDR3 sequences; under 25% occur once, and the top ten carry roughly 3%. The PBMCs were taken from less than 11 ml of fresh peripheral blood. This clonotype has a count of ten or more. Its antigen is currently unknown. The CDR3 is 17 residues long. The germline V gene has CDR1 MGHRA and CDR2 YSYEKL. V was shortened by 0 bases and J by 3 bases, with 18 bases between the two germline ends.

This sequence was found in a woman aged 18-30 years with stable Graves' hyperthyroidism. The sequenced material came from peripheral blood. The genes are TRBV4-1 and TRBJ2-7; D remains ambiguous. CDR3 bases: TGCGCCAGCAGCCAAGACGAAGACGGACCACGGAACTACGAGCAGTACTTC. It yields the protein CASSQDEDGPRNYEQYF.